The T cell receptor beta chain under discussion was sequenced for a study of blood T cell repertoires in COVID-19. Study summary: Samples representing acute and convalescent COVID-19 were sourced from the United States, Italy and Spain. PBMCs, B-cell-depleted T cells, or T cells provided the cDNA or gDNA that made up the material.

CDR1 is SGHTA and CDR2 is FQGNSA in the germline V gene. This CDR3 region has 14 residues. Trimming pared 6 bases from V and 9 bases from J, leaving 18 bases between. Only one count was recorded for this clone. A Seattle source enrolled patients during active infection and followed them longitudinally. In the source study's methods: Amplified reference gene primers provided the basis for estimating nucleated cell counts. Method: immunoSEQ multiplex PCR; TCRdb's copy keeps in-frame clones and lacks some. The V and J calls and clone size come from that table; D and trimming were worked out from the DNA. The sample lists over 85,000 clones, about 90% occurring once.

The sample taken for sequencing was peripheral blood. This rearrangement joins TRBV7-2 to TRBJ1-5; D possibly corresponds to TRBD1 (6 bases). The clonotype comes from a human donor with COVID-19, enrolled during active disease. The donor label of this sample is uncertain. CDR3 amino acids: CASRTDGEGGPQHF. DNA for the CDR3: TGTGCCAGCAGGACGGACGGTGAAGGGGGGCCCCAGCATTTT.